Each of the 30 T cell receptor beta chains below was sequenced from the same sample in a study of Tregs in tolerant kidney transplant recipients. Assay used: immunoSEQ multiplex PCR; TCRdb lists only in-frame clones, some missing. The profile shows about 94,000 clones, over 85% of them singletons. The source was CD4+ T cells from blood, collected before the transplant. The receptors here all came from a human donor who received a combined kidney and bone marrow transplant.

The chain links TRBV28 to TRBJ1-3; D remains unclear. The V gene lost 3 bases and the J gene lost 1 base, with 4 bases spanning the gap. The CDR3 totals 13 residues. Germline values: CDR1 MDHEN, CDR2 SYDVKM. The CDR3: CASSFGSGNTIYF. CDR3 sequence (DNA): TGTGCCAGCAGTTTCGGGTCTGGAAACACCATATATTTT.

The V call is TRBV11-2, the J call TRBJ2-1, with D unresolved. V gave up 0 bases and J gave up 3 bases, with 9 bases separating them. The germline V gene has CDR1 SGHAT and CDR2 FQNNGV. This CDR3 contains 15 residues. The CDR3 DNA reads TGTGCCAGCAGCTTAGAACTATCCCTCTACAATGAGCAGTTCTTC. It translates to CASSLELSLYNEQFF.

This clone appeared once. The chain joins TRBV30 to TRBJ2-4, with a weak D call TRBD1 (7 bases). Germline CDR1 is GTSNPN and CDR2 is SVGIG (reference sequence). Trimming pared 5 bases from V and 6 bases from J, leaving 11 bases between. CDR3 length: 12 residues. The CDR3, as DNA: TGTGCCTGGGGACAGGAGGGAAACATTCAGTACTTC. Translated, it gives CAWGQEGNIQYF.

For the CDR3, the DNA is TGTGCCAGTAGTATTGCGCGGACTCTCGGGGAGCTGTTTTTT. It specifies CASSIARTLGELFF. The chain is built from TRBV19 and TRBJ2-2; tentative D call: TRBD2 (5 bases). CDR1 and CDR2 (germline): LNHDA, SQIVND (reference sequence). Trimming removed 3 bases at V and 7 bases at J, with 12 bases between. This CDR3 has 14 residues.

This clone was observed a handful of times. V is TRBV27 and J is TRBJ2-7; possible D gene TRBD1, 5 bases. CDR1 and CDR2 from the germline V gene are MNHEY and SMNVEV (reference sequence). This CDR3 is built from 14 residues. Trimming removed 0 bases from V and 2 bases from J, with 8 bases in between. The CDR3 sequence: CASSLSGVAYEQYF. As DNA, the CDR3 is TGTGCCAGCAGTTTATCAGGGGTTGCCTACGAGCAGTACTTC.

For the CDR3, the DNA is TGCAGTGCTATCAATTATGAAAAACTGTTTTTT. Its translation is CSAINYEKLFF. The chain recombines TRBV20-1 with TRBJ1-4; D remains unclear. Germline CDR1 reads DFQATT; CDR2 reads SNEGSKA (reference sequence). The CDR3 runs to 11 residues. With 4 bases removed from V and 6 bases from J, the gap between germline ends came to 6 bases.

J is TRBJ1-6 and V is TRBV5-1; no definite D call. Germline V lookup: CDR1 SGHRS, CDR2 YFSETQ. The CDR3 sequence is 16 residues long. V lost 0 bases and J 0 bases, leaving 7 bases between the germline ends. CDR3 region: CASSLDVSSYNSPLHF. CDR3 DNA sequence: TGCGCCAGCAGCTTGGATGTCAGCTCCTATAATTCACCCCTCCACTTT.

The chain joins TRBV6-1 to TRBJ1-1; D remains unclear. Trimming cost V 5 bases and J 8 bases, with 18 bases left between them. CDR3 length: 14 amino acids. Germline-derived CDR1 and CDR2 are MNHNS and SASEGT. The CDR3 is CASSFPARGKEAFF. The CDR3 region has the DNA TGTGCCAGCAGTTTCCCCGCGAGAGGTAAGGAAGCTTTCTTT.

The V call is TRBV4-2, the J call TRBJ2-7; tentatively, D is TRBD1 (5 bases). The CDR3 length is 17 residues. Germline lookup yields CDR1 LGHNA and CDR2 YNFKEQ. The V end was cut by 0 bases, the J end by 1 base, with 16 bases between. The CDR3 reads CASSQESPQGPSYEQYF. The CDR3 nucleotides are TGTGCCAGCAGCCAAGAATCGCCCCAGGGCCCATCCTACGAGCAGTACTTC.

This chain links TRBV19 with TRBJ1-2; the D is unclear. The CDR3 contains 13 residues. CDR1 is LNHDA and CDR2 is SQIVND in the germline V gene (reference sequence). Trimming removed 1 base at V and 2 bases at J, with 5 bases between. The CDR3 spells CASSIGENYGYTF. The CDR3 nucleotides are TGTGCCAGTAGTATAGGGGAGAACTATGGCTACACCTTC.

The V and J genes are TRBV6-5 and TRBJ2-7; 8 bases fit TRBD1. The V and J ends lost 5 bases and 6 bases, in that order; junction bases with no gene match: 12. Germline values: CDR1 MNHEY, CDR2 SVGAGI. The CDR3 consists of 15 residues. CDR3 loop: CASSTTGTGRGEQYF. The CDR3, as DNA: TGTGCCAGCAGTACCACCGGGACAGGAAGGGGCGAGCAGTACTTC.

This clone was counted between two and nine times. The J gene is TRBJ1-1, the V gene TRBV10-3; 7 bases are a match to TRBD1. The junction had 4 bases not matched to a gene; V was cut back by 8 bases and J by 1 base. Germline CDR1 and CDR2: ENHRY and SYGVKD. The CDR3 contains 13 residues. CDR3 sequence: CAIQTGWNTEAFF. In DNA, the CDR3 is TGTGCCATCCAGACAGGGTGGAACACTGAAGCTTTCTTT.

CDR3 amino acids: CASSVGTSGSQDTQYF. The CDR3, as DNA: TGTGCCAGCAGCGTAGGGACTAGCGGGAGCCAAGATACGCAGTATTTT. The chain recombines TRBV9 with TRBJ2-3, with TRBD2 identical over 13 bases. Germline lookup yields CDR1 SGDLS and CDR2 YYNGEE. This CDR3 is built from 16 residues. The trim removed 0 bases at V and 5 bases at J, leaving 3 bases unmatched.

The chain carries TRBV27 and TRBJ2-7, with 7 bases identical to TRBD1. J was trimmed by 4 bases and V by 7 bases; bases with no gene match: 10. CDR1 and CDR2 (germline): MNHEY, SMNVEV (reference sequence). CDR3 length equals 14 residues. CDR3 amino acids: CASTDRTGPYEQYF. In DNA form, the CDR3 reads TGTGCCAGCACGGATAGGACAGGTCCTTACGAGCAGTACTTC.

The chain combines TRBV18 with TRBJ2-2; possible D gene TRBD1, 6 bases. Between the trimmed V and J ends, which lost 2 bases and 3 bases, there was a span of 10 bases. Germline V gene lookup returns CDR1 KGHSH and CDR2 LQKENI. CDR3 length: 15 amino acids. The CDR3, as DNA: TGTGCCAGCTCACCAGGGGCAGGGGACACCGGGGAGCTGTTTTTT. Residues: CASSPGAGDTGELFF.

The gene calls are TRBV4-2 and TRBJ1-2; tentatively, D is TRBD1 (6 bases). The CDR3 has 17 amino acids. In germline, CDR1 is LGHNA, CDR2 YNFKEQ. The V gene lost 1 base and the J gene lost 0 bases, with 15 bases spanning the gap. In nucleotides, the CDR3 is TGTGCCAGCAGCCAAGTAGGGGCAGGGGTTACTAACTATGGCTACACCTTC. The encoded protein is CASSQVGAGVTNYGYTF.

The chain recombines TRBV5-1 with TRBJ1-2; 9 bases are shared with TRBD1. Germline CDR1 SGHRS, CDR2 YFSETQ. This CDR3 has 14 amino acids. Germline trimming cut 3 bases from V and 2 bases from J; bases unmatched to any gene: 2. CDR3 amino acids: CASSSGQGNYGYTF. CDR3 bases: TGCGCCAGCAGCTCGGGACAGGGAAACTATGGCTACACCTTC.

The CDR3 DNA reads as TGTGCCAGCAGCCTTACAGGGAGCTCTGGAAACACCATATATTTT. Protein product: CASSLTGSSGNTIYF. The chain is built from TRBV7-3 and TRBJ1-3; maybe TRBD1 (6 bases). Trimming pared 5 bases from V and 0 bases from J, leaving 11 bases between. Germline V gene lookup returns CDR1 SGHTA and CDR2 FQGTGA. This CDR3 has 15 amino acids. The entire variable domain, with the rest obtained from reference TRBV7-3 and TRBJ1-3, is as follows: GAGVSQTPSNKVTEKGKYVELRCDPISGHTALYWYRQSLGQGPEFLIYFQGTGAADDSGLPNDRFFAVRPEGSVSTLKIQRTERGDSAVYLCASSLTGSSGNTIYFGEGSWLTVV.

This chain links TRBV19 with TRBJ1-2; D perhaps matches TRBD1 (5 bases). This CDR3 has 15 amino acids. Germline V CDR1 and CDR2: LNHDA, SQIVND (reference sequence). V was pared by 7 bases and J by 5 bases, with 20 bases between. In DNA, the CDR3 is TGTGCCAGTAAGCCCCTAAGGGGAAAAGGATATGGCTACACCTTC. Amino acids: CASKPLRGKGYGYTF.

This chain connects TRBV7-2 to TRBJ1-2, with TRBD1 matching over 7 bases. Germline assignment: CDR1 SGHTA and CDR2 FQGNSA. This CDR3 has 14 residues. The ends lost 1 base at V and 4 bases at J; junction bases unmatched: 3. The CDR3 loop is CASSLDSGGYGYTF. In nucleotides, the CDR3 is TGTGCCAGCAGCTTAGATTCAGGGGGCTATGGCTACACCTTC.

The chain is built from TRBV5-8 and TRBJ2-1; D is possibly TRBD1 (6 bases). CDR1 and CDR2 (germline): SGHTS, YDEGEE. The CDR3 has 16 residues. Trimming removed 5 bases from V and 6 bases from J, with 21 bases in between. CDR3 nucleotide sequence: TGTGCCAGCAGACATTACATAGGACAGTGGGGCAATGAGCAGTTCTTC. It encodes CASRHYIGQWGNEQFF.

V usage is TRBV5-4 and J usage is TRBJ1-2; the D is unclear. The CDR3 length is 15 residues. Trimming removed 0 bases at V and 3 bases at J, with 12 bases between. Germline CDR1 reads SGHNT; CDR2 reads YYREEE (reference sequence). In DNA form, the CDR3 reads TGTGCCAGCAGCTTGGAAGGCGGAGGATACTATGGCTACACCTTC. Amino acid sequence: CASSLEGGGYYGYTF.

The V call is TRBV30, the J call TRBJ1-5; a weak D match, TRBD1 (5 bases). There are 18 residues in the CDR3. The V gene lost 0 bases and the J gene lost 2 bases, with 20 bases spanning the gap. The V gene's germline CDR1 is GTSNPN and CDR2 SVGIG (reference sequence). CDR3 coding DNA: TGTGCCTGGAGTGTCTACACACCGGGGGTGAAAGGCAATCAGCCCCAGCATTTT. Its translation: CAWSVYTPGVKGNQPQHF.

The chain employs TRBV19 and TRBJ2-5; a possible D gene is TRBD1 (6 bases). The CDR3 is 12 amino acids. V was trimmed by 10 bases and J by 5 bases, leaving 14 bases between them. The V gene's germline CDR1 is LNHDA and CDR2 SQIVND (reference sequence). CDR3 loop: CATQGGLETQYF. The CDR3 coding sequence is TGTGCCACCCAAGGGGGTCTTGAGACCCAGTACTTC.

This rearrangement joins TRBV7-3 to TRBJ1-2; D not certain. Trimming left V 5 bases short and J 5 bases short, with 15 bases between. The CDR3 has 14 amino acids. Germline assignment: CDR1 SGHTA and CDR2 FQGTGA. The CDR3 DNA sequence: TGTGCCAGCAGCCCGCTGGGGAGCGCGTATGGCTACACCTTC. Residues: CASSPLGSAYGYTF.

The V call is TRBV2, the J call TRBJ2-1; 7 bases match TRBD2. Germline V gene lookup returns CDR1 SNHLY and CDR2 FYNNEI. CDR3 length: 15 residues. The ends lost 7 bases at V and 4 bases at J; junction bases unmatched: 10. CDR3 DNA: TGTGCCAGCACCCGGGCGGGAGTCCCTTACAATGAGCAGTTCTTC. Translated: CASTRAGVPYNEQFF.

Regarding this clone: At one end the junction does not follow the germline gene, possibly because of a read error. The chain carries TRBV19 and TRBJ1-5; no clear D gene. The CDR3 runs to 14 residues. Per germline, CDR1 LNHDA and CDR2 SQIVND (reference sequence). As DNA, the CDR3 is TGTGCCAGTAGTATACCAAGAGGCAACCAGCCCCAGCATTTT. Its translation: CASSIPRGNQPQHF. Filled out from reference TRBV19 and TRBJ1-5, the complete variable domain reads DGGITQSPKYLFRKEGQNVTLSCEQNLNHDAMYWYRQDPGQGLRLIYYSQIVNDFQKGDIAEGYSVSREKKESFPLTVTSAQKNPTAFYLCASSIPRGNQPQHFGDGTRLSIL.

With respect to this clone: The junction and the germline gene differ at one end; a read error may be behind it. The rearrangement uses TRBV28 and TRBJ1-2, with 8 bases aligning to TRBD1. CDR1 and CDR2 (germline): MDHEN, SYDVKM. The CDR3 runs 14 residues. In nucleotides, the CDR3 is TGTGCCAGCAGTTTAACCCACCGGGACAGGTATAGTGCCTTC. Protein: CASSLTHRDRYSAF.

This clone has only a few counts. The V call is TRBV19, the J call TRBJ1-3, with a tentative D call TRBD1 (6 bases). Germline CDR1 LNHDA, CDR2 SQIVND (reference sequence). V was pared by 5 bases and J by 2 bases, with 10 bases between. CDR3 length: 14 amino acids. Here the CDR3 DNA reads TGTGCCAGTAGTCCAGGGGTTACTGGAAACACCATATATTTT. This encodes CASSPGVTGNTIYF.

The chain recombines TRBV19 with TRBJ2-7; maybe TRBD2 (6 bases). V was pared by 4 bases and J by 2 bases, with 12 bases between. Germline V gene sequence: CDR1 LNHDA, CDR2 SQIVND (reference sequence). This CDR3 has 14 residues. The CDR3 reads CASSNGGGTYEQYF. The DNA of the CDR3 is TGTGCCAGTAGTAACGGGGGAGGCACCTACGAGCAGTACTTC.